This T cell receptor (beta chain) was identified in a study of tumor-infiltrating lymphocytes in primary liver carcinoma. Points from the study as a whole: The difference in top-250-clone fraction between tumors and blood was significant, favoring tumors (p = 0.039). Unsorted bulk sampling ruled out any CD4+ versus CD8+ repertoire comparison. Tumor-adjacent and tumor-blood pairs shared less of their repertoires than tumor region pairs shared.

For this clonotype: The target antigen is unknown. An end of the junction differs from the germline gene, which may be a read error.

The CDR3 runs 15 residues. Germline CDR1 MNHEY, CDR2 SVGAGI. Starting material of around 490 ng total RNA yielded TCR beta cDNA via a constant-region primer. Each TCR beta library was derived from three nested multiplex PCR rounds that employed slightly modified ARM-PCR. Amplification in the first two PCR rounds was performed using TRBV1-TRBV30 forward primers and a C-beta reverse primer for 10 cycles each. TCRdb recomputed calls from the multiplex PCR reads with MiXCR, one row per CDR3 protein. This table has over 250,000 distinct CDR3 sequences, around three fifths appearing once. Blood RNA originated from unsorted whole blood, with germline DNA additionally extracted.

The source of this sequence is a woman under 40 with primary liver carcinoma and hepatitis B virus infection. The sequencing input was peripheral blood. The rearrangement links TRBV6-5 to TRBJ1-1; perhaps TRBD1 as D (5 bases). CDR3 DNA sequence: TGTGTCAGCAGTTACTCGGCGTCAGGGAACTCGGAGGCTTTCTTT. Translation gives CVSSYSASGNSEAFF.